Following are 14 T cell receptor beta chains from one sample sequenced in a study of shared clonotypes between healthy human individuals. The table came from immunoSEQ multiplex PCR; TCRdb's copy has only in-frame clones and leaves some out. The data show a few million clones, approximately 92% seen once. Specimen: naive CD4+ T cells sorted from blood. Subset specified: CD45RA+ positively selected. The receptors were sampled from a man between 18 and 35 years old in good health.

This chain links TRBV5-1 with TRBJ1-2, with 8 bases lining up with TRBD1. Germline V gene lookup returns CDR1 SGHRS and CDR2 YFSETQ. The CDR3 is made up of 14 amino acids. Trimming cost V 3 bases and J 2 bases; bases outside gene matches: 3. As DNA, the CDR3 is TGCGCCAGCAGCTCGCGGACAGGGAACTATGGCTACACCTTC. Translating gives CASSSRTGNYGYTF.

The J gene is TRBJ2-6, the V gene TRBV9; maybe TRBD2 (6 bases). V was trimmed by 2 bases and J by 8 bases, leaving 8 bases between them. The CDR3 loop spans 13 amino acids. Germline V gives CDR1 SGDLS, CDR2 YYNGEE. CDR3 amino acids: CASSVGGTNVLTF. CDR3 bases: TGTGCCAGCAGCGTTGGGGGGACCAACGTCCTGACTTTC.

The DNA for the CDR3 is TGTGCCAGCAGCGGTGGACTAGCGGGAGTCAACGAGCAGTACTTC. As protein: CASSGGLAGVNEQYF. V is TRBV7-2 and J is TRBJ2-7, with 13 bases aligning to TRBD2. V trimming: 5 bases; J trimming: 5 bases; junction bases outside the gene matches: 6. Per germline, CDR1 SGHTA and CDR2 FQGNSA. The CDR3 runs to 15 residues.

V and J are TRBV7-2 and TRBJ2-1, with 7 bases fitting TRBD2. Trimming took 2 bases from V and 13 from J; bases not matched to a gene: 2. This CDR3 contains 11 residues. Germline CDR1 SGHTA, CDR2 FQGNSA. The CDR3 DNA reads TGTGCCAGCAGCTTACAGCGGGAACAGTTCTTC. Protein product: CASSLQREQFF.

This clone was detected once. The V gene is TRBV6-1, the J gene TRBJ2-5; D assignment may be TRBD1 or TRBD2 (6 bases each). The V gene's germline CDR1 is MNHNS and CDR2 SASEGT. The CDR3 sequence is 13 residues long. Trimming removed 6 bases at V and 5 bases at J, with 13 bases between. CDR3 DNA: TGTGCCAGCAGCTCAAGGGGGGTGGAGACCCAGTACTTC. Amino acids: CASSSRGVETQYF.

J is TRBJ2-3 and V is TRBV9; TRBD2 agrees at 8 bases. The CDR3 runs 16 residues. Germline-derived CDR1 and CDR2 are SGDLS and YYNGEE. V lost 2 bases to trimming and J lost 4 bases; unmatched junction nucleotides: 9. The CDR3 sequence: CASSVGPGLVSDTQYF. As DNA, the CDR3 is TGTGCCAGCAGCGTGGGACCGGGACTAGTGTCAGATACGCAGTATTTT.

This sequence joins TRBV6-5 and TRBJ2-3; perhaps TRBD1 as D (5 bases). V was pared by 7 bases and J by 1 base, with 15 bases between. This CDR3 has 15 residues. The germline V gene encodes CDR1 MNHEY and CDR2 SVGAGI. CDR3 nucleotide sequence: TGTGCCAGCACCTCATGGGCCAGGGGCACAGATACGCAGTATTTT. Protein sequence: CASTSWARGTDTQYF.

This chain links TRBV5-8 with TRBJ2-5; TRBD1 matches at 8 bases. With V trimmed by 4 bases and J by 4 bases, 6 bases remained unmatched. The CDR3 is 14 residues long. The V gene's germline CDR1 is SGHTS and CDR2 YDEGEE. The CDR3 here is CASSRDRTGETQYF. CDR3 coding DNA: TGTGCCAGCAGCCGGGACAGGACGGGAGAGACCCAGTACTTC.

The rearrangement joins TRBV7-9 to TRBJ2-1; D perhaps matches TRBD1 (6 bases). The CDR3 length is 13 residues. Trimming left V 5 bases short and J 6 bases short, with 11 bases between. Germline CDR1 is SEHNR and CDR2 is FQNEAQ (reference sequence). CDR3 sequence (DNA): TGTGCCAGCAGCCAACAGGGAAGCAATGAGCAGTTCTTC. Translating gives CASSQQGSNEQFF.

This clone was observed a single time. The rearrangement joins TRBV27 to TRBJ1-2, with D possibly TRBD1 on 6 matching bases. CDR3 size: 13 residues. Germline V gene lookup returns CDR1 MNHEY and CDR2 SMNVEV (reference sequence). Trimming removed 6 bases at V and 3 bases at J, with 11 bases between. CDR3 DNA: TGTGCCAGCAGGCGCAGGGGAGACTATGGCTACACCTTC. Translated: CASRRRGDYGYTF.

CDR3 amino acids: CATSGTSGYNEQFF. CDR3 bases: TGTGCCACCTCCGGGACTAGCGGCTACAATGAGCAGTTCTTC. The chain combines TRBV10-3 with TRBJ2-1; 11 bases are shared with TRBD2. The junction had 5 bases not matched to a gene; V was cut back by 10 bases and J by 3 bases. The CDR3 contains 14 residues. CDR1 is ENHRY, CDR2 SYGVKD, per germline.

The chain uses TRBV5-1 and TRBJ2-1; 7 nucleotides match TRBD1. The CDR3 runs 14 residues. Germline V gene lookup returns CDR1 SGHRS and CDR2 YFSETQ. V lost 3 bases, J lost 3 bases, and 3 bases stayed unmatched. Here the CDR3 reads CASSWAGGYNEQFF. CDR3 coding DNA: TGCGCCAGCAGCTGGGCAGGGGGCTACAATGAGCAGTTCTTC.

Comments on this clone: Other DNA sequences in the sample encode the same CDR3. The chain carries TRBV7-9 and TRBJ2-7; no definite D call. The CDR3 length is 14 residues. The germline V gene encodes CDR1 SEHNR and CDR2 FQNEAQ (reference sequence). V was trimmed by 1 base and J by 1 base, leaving 8 bases between them. The CDR3 sequence is CASSLGGLSYEQYF. The CDR3 DNA reads as TGTGCCAGCAGCTTAGGTGGCTTGTCCTACGAGCAGTACTTC.

With regard to this clone: Additional DNA sequences in this sample encode the identical CDR3. The chain is built from TRBV5-4 and TRBJ1-4; TRBD1 agrees at 9 bases. CDR1 and CDR2 from the germline V gene are SGHNT and YYREEE (reference sequence). This CDR3 region has 15 residues. Unmatched junction bases numbered 9, after V lost 4 bases and J lost 8 bases. CDR3 in DNA: TGTGCCAGCAGCACGGGACAGGGAAAAGGGGAAAAACTGTTTTTT. This translates into CASSTGQGKGEKLFF. The full variable domain, in which reference TRBV5-4 and TRBJ1-4 provide the parts outside the CDR3, is ETGVTQSPTHLIKTRGQQVTLRCSSQSGHNTVSWYQQALGQGPQFIFQYYREEENGRGNFPPRFSGLQFPNYSSELNVNALELDDSALYLCASSTGQGKGEKLFFGSGTQLSVL.